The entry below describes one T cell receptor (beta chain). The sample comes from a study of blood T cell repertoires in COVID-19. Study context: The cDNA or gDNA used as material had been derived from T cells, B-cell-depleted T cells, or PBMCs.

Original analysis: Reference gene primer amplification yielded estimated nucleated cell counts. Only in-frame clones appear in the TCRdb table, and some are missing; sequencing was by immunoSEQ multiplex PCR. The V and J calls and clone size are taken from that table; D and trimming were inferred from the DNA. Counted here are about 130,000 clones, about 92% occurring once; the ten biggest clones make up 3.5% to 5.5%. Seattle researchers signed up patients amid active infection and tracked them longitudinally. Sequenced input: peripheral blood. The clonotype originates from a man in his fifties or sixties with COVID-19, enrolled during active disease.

DNA of the CDR3: TGTGCCAGCAGCCAAGGTGGAGGGCTGGGATCCACCTTC. Translating it yields CASSQGGGLGSTF. The chain has TRBV3-1 (or the pseudogene TRBV3-2) and TRBJ1-2; D is unresolved. The V and J ends lost 1 base and 13 bases respectively, with 16 bases between them. Germline CDR1 LGHDT, CDR2 YNNKEL (reference sequence). The CDR3 has 13 residues.